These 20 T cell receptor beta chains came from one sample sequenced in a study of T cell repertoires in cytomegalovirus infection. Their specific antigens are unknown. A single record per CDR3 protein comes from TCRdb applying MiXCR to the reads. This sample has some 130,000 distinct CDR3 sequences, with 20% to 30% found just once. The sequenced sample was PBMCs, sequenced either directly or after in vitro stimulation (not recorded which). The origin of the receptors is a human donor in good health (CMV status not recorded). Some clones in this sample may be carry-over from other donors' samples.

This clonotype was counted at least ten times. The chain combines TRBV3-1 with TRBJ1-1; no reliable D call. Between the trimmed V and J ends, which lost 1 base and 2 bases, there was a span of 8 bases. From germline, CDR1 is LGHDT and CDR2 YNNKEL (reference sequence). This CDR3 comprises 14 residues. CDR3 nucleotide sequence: TGTGCCAGCAGCCAAGCGTCAGATAACACTGAAGCTTTCTTT. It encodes CASSQASDNTEAFF.

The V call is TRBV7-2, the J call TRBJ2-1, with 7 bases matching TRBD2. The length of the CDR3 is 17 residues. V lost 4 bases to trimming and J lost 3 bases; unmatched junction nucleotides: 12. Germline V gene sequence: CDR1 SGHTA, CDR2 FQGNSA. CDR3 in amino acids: CASSSFPKRELYNEQFF. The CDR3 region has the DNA TGTGCCAGCAGCTCCTTCCCCAAGCGGGAACTCTACAATGAGCAGTTCTTC.

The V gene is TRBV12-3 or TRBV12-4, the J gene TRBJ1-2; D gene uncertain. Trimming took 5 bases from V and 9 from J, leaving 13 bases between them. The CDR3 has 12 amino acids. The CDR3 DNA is TGTGCCAGCAGTCCCGGAGAATCTAGCTACACCTTC. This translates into CASSPGESSYTF.

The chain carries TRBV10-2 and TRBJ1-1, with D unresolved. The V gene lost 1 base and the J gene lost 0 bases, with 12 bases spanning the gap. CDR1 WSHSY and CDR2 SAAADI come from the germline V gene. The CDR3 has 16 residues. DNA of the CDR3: TGCGCCAGCAGTGAGTGGGGTCACACCATGAACACTGAAGCTTTCTTT. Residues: CASSEWGHTMNTEAFF.

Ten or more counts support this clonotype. The CDR3 sequence: CASSLEGTSYLDEQFF. CDR3 DNA sequence: TGTGCCAGCAGTTTAGAGGGGACTAGTTACCTCGATGAGCAGTTCTTC. V is TRBV12-3 or TRBV12-4 and J is TRBJ2-1; the match to TRBD2 covers 8 bases. The CDR3 sequence is 16 residues long. Unmatched junction bases numbered 10, after V lost 1 base and J lost 8 bases.

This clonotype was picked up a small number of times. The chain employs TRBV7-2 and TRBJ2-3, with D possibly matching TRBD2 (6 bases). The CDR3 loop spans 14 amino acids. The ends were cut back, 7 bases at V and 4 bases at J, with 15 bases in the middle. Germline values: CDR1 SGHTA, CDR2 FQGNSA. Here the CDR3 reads CASTRRGGSDTQYF. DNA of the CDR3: TGTGCCAGCACCCGGAGGGGCGGCTCAGATACGCAGTATTTT.

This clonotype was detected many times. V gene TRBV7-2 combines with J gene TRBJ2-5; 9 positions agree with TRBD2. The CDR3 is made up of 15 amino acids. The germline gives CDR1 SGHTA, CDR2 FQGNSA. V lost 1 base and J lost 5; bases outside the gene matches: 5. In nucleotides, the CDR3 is TGTGCCAGCAGCTTAGGGCCTAGCGGGACTGAGACCCAGTACTTC. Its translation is CASSLGPSGTETQYF. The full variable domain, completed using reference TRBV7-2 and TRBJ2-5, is GAGVSQSPSNKVTEKGKDVELRCDPISGHTALYWYRQSLGQGLEFLIYFQGNSAPDKSGLPSDRFSAERTGGSVSTLTIQRTQQEDSAVYLCASSLGPSGTETQYFGPGTRLLVL.

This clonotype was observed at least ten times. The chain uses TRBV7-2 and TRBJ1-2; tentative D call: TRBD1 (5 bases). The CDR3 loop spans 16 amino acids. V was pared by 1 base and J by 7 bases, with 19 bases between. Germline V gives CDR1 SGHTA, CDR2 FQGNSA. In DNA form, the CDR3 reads TGTGCCAGCAGCTTAGACAGGAGTTATTTTCCGTCTGGCTACACCTTC. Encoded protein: CASSLDRSYFPSGYTF.

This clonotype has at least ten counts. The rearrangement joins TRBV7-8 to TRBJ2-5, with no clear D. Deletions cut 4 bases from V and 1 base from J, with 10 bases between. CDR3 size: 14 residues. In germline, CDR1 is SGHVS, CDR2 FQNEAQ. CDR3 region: CASSSFKLQETQYF. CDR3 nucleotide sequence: TGTGCCAGCAGCTCTTTCAAACTCCAAGAGACCCAGTACTTC.

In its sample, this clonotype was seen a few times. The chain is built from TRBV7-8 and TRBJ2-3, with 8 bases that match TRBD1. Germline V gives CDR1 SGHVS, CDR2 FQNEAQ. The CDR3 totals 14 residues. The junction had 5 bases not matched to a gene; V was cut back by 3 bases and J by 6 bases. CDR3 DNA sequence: TGTGCCAGCAGCTTCGACAGGGGAACTGATACGCAGTATTTT. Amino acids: CASSFDRGTDTQYF. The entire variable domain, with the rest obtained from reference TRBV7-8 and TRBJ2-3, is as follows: GAGVSQSPRYKVAKRGQDVALRCDPISGHVSLFWYQQALGQGPEFLTYFQNEAQLDKSGLPSDRFFAERPEGSVSTLKIQRTQQEDSAVYLCASSFDRGTDTQYFGPGTRLTVL.

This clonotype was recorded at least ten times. CDR3 in amino acids: CSARGVQDEAFF. The CDR3 nucleotides are TGCAGTGCTAGAGGGGTCCAGGATGAAGCTTTCTTT. The gene calls are TRBV20-1 and TRBJ1-1, with D hard to call. Germline V gene data show CDR1 as DFQATT and CDR2 as SNEGSKA (reference sequence). The V end was cut by 1 base, the J end by 7 bases, with 10 bases between. This CDR3 region has 12 residues.

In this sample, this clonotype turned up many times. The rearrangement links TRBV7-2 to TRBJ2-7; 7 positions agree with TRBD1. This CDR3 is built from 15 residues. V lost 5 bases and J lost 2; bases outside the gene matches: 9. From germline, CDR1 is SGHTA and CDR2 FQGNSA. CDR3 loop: CASSLHRGTPYEQYF. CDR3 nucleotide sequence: TGTGCCAGCAGCCTTCACAGGGGAACCCCCTACGAGCAGTACTTC.

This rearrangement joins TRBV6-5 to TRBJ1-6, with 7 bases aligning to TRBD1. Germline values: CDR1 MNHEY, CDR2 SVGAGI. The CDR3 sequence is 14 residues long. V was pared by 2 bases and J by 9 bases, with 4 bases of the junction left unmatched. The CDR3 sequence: CASSYGAGGSPLHF. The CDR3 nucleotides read TGTGCCAGCAGTTACGGGGCAGGGGGTTCACCCCTCCACTTT.

The CDR3, as DNA: TGTGCCAGCACCTCGACAGGGGAATCCTACGAGCAGTACTTC. It codes for CASTSTGESYEQYF. V usage is TRBV28 and J usage is TRBJ2-7, with 8 bases lining up with TRBD1. V lost 7 bases to trimming and J lost 1 base; unmatched junction nucleotides: 6. This CDR3 contains 14 residues. The V gene's germline CDR1 is MDHEN and CDR2 SYDVKM.

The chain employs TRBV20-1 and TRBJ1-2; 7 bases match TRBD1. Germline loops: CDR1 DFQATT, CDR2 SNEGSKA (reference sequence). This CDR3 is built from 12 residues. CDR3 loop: CNLQGSPYGYTF. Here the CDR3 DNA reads TGCAATCTACAGGGGTCCCCCTATGGCTACACCTTC.

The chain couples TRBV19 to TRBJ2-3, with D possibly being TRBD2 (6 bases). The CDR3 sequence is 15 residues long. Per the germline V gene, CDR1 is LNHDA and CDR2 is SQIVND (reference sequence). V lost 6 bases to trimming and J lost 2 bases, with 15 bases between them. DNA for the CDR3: TGTGCCAGTAGCGGCGGGACCGACTACACAGATACGCAGTATTTT. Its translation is CASSGGTDYTDTQYF.

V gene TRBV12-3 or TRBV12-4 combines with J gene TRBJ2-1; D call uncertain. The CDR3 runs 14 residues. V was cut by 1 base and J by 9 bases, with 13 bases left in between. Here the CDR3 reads CASSLVFGVSEQFF. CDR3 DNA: TGTGCCAGCAGTTTAGTTTTTGGGGTCAGTGAGCAGTTCTTC.

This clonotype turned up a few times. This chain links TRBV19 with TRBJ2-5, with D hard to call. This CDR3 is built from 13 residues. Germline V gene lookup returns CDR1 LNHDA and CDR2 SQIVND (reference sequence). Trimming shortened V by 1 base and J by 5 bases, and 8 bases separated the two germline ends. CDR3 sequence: CASSIGSVETQYF. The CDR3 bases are TGTGCCAGTAGTATAGGAAGTGTGGAGACCCAGTACTTC.

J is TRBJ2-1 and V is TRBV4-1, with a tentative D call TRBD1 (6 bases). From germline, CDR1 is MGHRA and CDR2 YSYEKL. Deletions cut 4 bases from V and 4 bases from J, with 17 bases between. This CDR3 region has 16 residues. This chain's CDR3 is CASSPDTGRYYNEQFF. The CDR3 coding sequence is TGCGCCAGCAGCCCAGACACAGGGCGTTATTACAATGAGCAGTTCTTC.

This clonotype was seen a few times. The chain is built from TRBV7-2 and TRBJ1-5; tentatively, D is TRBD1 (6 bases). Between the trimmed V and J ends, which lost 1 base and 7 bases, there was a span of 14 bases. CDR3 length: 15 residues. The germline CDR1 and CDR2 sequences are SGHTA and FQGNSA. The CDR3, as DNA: TGTGCCAGCAGCTTAGGGGGGGCACATTTGCAGCCCCAGCATTTT. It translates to CASSLGGAHLQPQHF.